This TCR beta chain was identified during a study of CD8+ T cells in alopecia areata. Study conclusions and caveats: Among patients, TCR sharing was less clear than in mice, a difference possibly due in part to HLA diversity in the patient population. Scalp repertoires also include resident alphabeta T cells from normal skin.

This CDR3 region has 17 residues. The trim removed 1 base at V and 6 bases at J, leaving 12 bases unmatched. Per germline, CDR1 PRHDT and CDR2 FYEKMQ (reference sequence). Following extraction, RNA underwent reverse transcription to cDNA, which served as the sequencing template. The method was immunoSEQ multiplex PCR; TCRdb's version includes in-frame clones alone and lacks a portion of them. The profile shows about 110,000 clones, roughly 59% of them singletons. As to this clone: The antigen remains unidentified.

This rearrangement joins TRBV13 to TRBJ2-7; 10 bases agree with TRBD1. Sequencing was carried out using CD8+ T cells sorted from blood. The clonotype was recovered from a human donor in good health. In DNA form, the CDR3 reads TGTGCCAGCAGCTTAGATCGTCGGACAGGGGGTACAGGCGAGCAGTACTTC. Protein sequence: CASSLDRRTGGTGEQYF.